A selection of T cell receptor beta chains follows, all from one sample in a study of control samples from healthy donors and cancer patients. Some clones are missing from TCRdb's copy, which holds only in-frame ones; the method was immunoSEQ multiplex PCR. The sample gives roughly 120,000 clones, 93% of which show up once; 1.7% is in the top ten. Sequencing was performed on PBMCs. The receptors stem from a middle-aged man with head and neck cancer. Both conserved end residues are part of each CDR3. The order of the fields is CDR3 length, D gene, J gene, V gene, clone size, CDR3 protein, CDR3 DNA. A D gene is named only where the DNA matches it firmly. Some rows mark clone size as missing; the rest say once, few, many or name a class of expanded clone.

cdr3_length: 13
d_call: -
j_call: TRBJ1-1
v_call: TRBV13
clone_size: -
cdr3_aa: CASSLGRALWAFF
cdr3_nt: TGTGCCAGCAGCTTAGGCCGGGCCCTTTGGGCTTTCTTT

cdr3_length: 13
d_call: -
j_call: TRBJ1-2
v_call: TRBV12-3/TRBV12-4
clone_size: -
cdr3_aa: CASSGAENYGYTF
cdr3_nt: TGTGCCAGCTCTGGGGCGGAGAACTATGGCTACACCTTC

cdr3_length: 15
d_call: -
j_call: TRBJ2-3
v_call: TRBV10-3
clone_size: once
cdr3_aa: CAISQRTESTDTQYF
cdr3_nt: TGTGCCATCAGCCAGAGGACAGAGAGCACAGATACGCAGTATTTT

cdr3_length: 13
d_call: -
j_call: TRBJ2-1
v_call: TRBV7-9
clone_size: -
cdr3_aa: CASSFRSSDEQFF
cdr3_nt: TGTGCCAGCAGCTTTCGGTCGTCGGATGAGCAGTTCTTC

cdr3_length: 14
d_call: -
j_call: TRBJ2-7
v_call: TRBV13
clone_size: -
cdr3_aa: CASSWALDSYEQYF
cdr3_nt: TGTGCCAGCAGCTGGGCTCTTGACTCCTACGAGCAGTACTTC

cdr3_length: 16
d_call: TRBD1
j_call: TRBJ1-2
v_call: TRBV19
clone_size: -
cdr3_aa: CASTSDREATYSRYTF
cdr3_nt: TGTGCCAGTACCTCCGACAGGGAAGCTACTTATTCTCGCTACACCTTC

cdr3_length: 12
d_call: -
j_call: TRBJ2-2
v_call: TRBV12-3/TRBV12-4
clone_size: -
cdr3_aa: CASSPNTGELFF
cdr3_nt: TGTGCCAGCAGTCCGAACACCGGGGAGCTGTTTTTT

cdr3_length: 14
d_call: TRBD1
j_call: TRBJ1-6
v_call: TRBV18
clone_size: -
cdr3_aa: CASSPGTGQSPLHF
cdr3_nt: TGTGCCAGCTCGCCAGGGACAGGGCAATCACCCCTCCACTTT

cdr3_length: 16
d_call: TRBD1
j_call: TRBJ2-7
v_call: TRBV4-2
clone_size: once
cdr3_aa: CASSQDWGQGSDEQYF
cdr3_nt: TGTGCCAGCAGCCAGGACTGGGGACAGGGGAGCGACGAGCAGTACTTC

cdr3_length: 17
d_call: TRBD1
j_call: TRBJ1-4
v_call: TRBV7-3
clone_size: -
cdr3_aa: CASSLLPPGTGVEKLFF
cdr3_nt: TGTGCCAGCAGCCTGCTACCCCCCGGGACAGGGGTTGAAAAACTGTTTTTT

cdr3_length: 11
d_call: -
j_call: TRBJ2-2
v_call: TRBV7-9
clone_size: -
cdr3_aa: CASSFGGELFF
cdr3_nt: TGTGCCAGCAGCTTCGGCGGGGAGCTGTTTTTT

cdr3_length: 13
d_call: -
j_call: TRBJ2-3
v_call: TRBV12-5
clone_size: -
cdr3_aa: CASGLGGEDTQYF
cdr3_nt: TGTGCTAGTGGTTTGGGGGGGGAAGATACGCAGTATTTT

cdr3_length: 13
d_call: TRBD1
j_call: TRBJ1-2
v_call: TRBV7-9
clone_size: -
cdr3_aa: CASTGQGGYGYTF
cdr3_nt: TGTGCCAGCACCGGACAGGGGGGCTATGGCTACACCTTC

cdr3_length: 12
d_call: -
j_call: TRBJ1-2
v_call: TRBV12-3/TRBV12-4
clone_size: -
cdr3_aa: CASSTGFYGYTF
cdr3_nt: TGTGCCAGCAGCACGGGCTTCTATGGCTACACCTTC

cdr3_length: 11
d_call: -
j_call: TRBJ2-3
v_call: TRBV12-3/TRBV12-4
clone_size: -
cdr3_aa: CASRGALLTNF
cdr3_nt: TGTGCCAGCAGAGGGGCACTGCTCACGAATTTT

cdr3_length: 11
d_call: -
j_call: TRBJ1-2
v_call: TRBV19
clone_size: -
cdr3_aa: CASSIGTFYTF
cdr3_nt: TGTGCCAGTAGTATCGGGACATTCTACACCTTC